Listed here is a single TCR beta chain. The antigen is unknown. The repertoire was sequenced with immunoSEQ multiplex PCR; TCRdb's copy has only in-frame clones and lacks some. This sample carries some 48,000 clones, around 80% of them seen once, and the ten largest clones take about 1.7%. V gave up 3 bases and J gave up 4 bases, with 16 bases separating them. Looked up from germline, CDR1 is MNHEY and CDR2 is SMNVEV (reference sequence). The CDR3 extends over 15 amino acids. The entry originates in a study of a mutant IDH1 vaccine in newly diagnosed glioma. Across the study: The sex distribution of treated patients was 62.5% male and about 38% female, with a mean age of around 43 years.

Study-wide findings and caveats: The vaccine induced immune responses, and these occurred in approximately 93% of patients.

The time point is: week 5, during vaccination. Vaccinated patients received 300 ug of mutant IDH1 20-mer peptide per dose, with topical imiquimod. The chain employs TRBV27 and TRBJ2-7; a weak D match, TRBD1 (7 bases). The sample was PBMCs, taken from a glioma patient whose treatment included an IDH1 peptide vaccine. The sequence came from a woman aged 40-49 years with glioma. The CDR3 DNA sequence: TGTGCCAGCAGTTTCCGACAGGGAGGATTGTACGAGCAGTACTTC. This translates into CASSFRQGGLYEQYF.